These 21 T cell receptor beta chains were all obtained from the same sample, sequenced in a study of control samples from healthy donors and cancer patients (dated by TCRdb to 2020 to 2022). Libraries were made using the immunoSEQ multiplex PCR assay. Drawn from immuneACCESS, this table holds only the in-frame rearrangements with V and J called that TCRdb kept. Clones are partly lost; checked studies trace under half to an unresolved V gene and leave the rest unexplained. Counted in this sample were tens of thousands of clones; 89% of them appeared once. 7.2% of the sample is in the top ten clones. The source material was blood. All receptors derive from a man between 45 and 60 years old in good health.

This rearrangement joins TRBV24-1 to TRBJ1-5; no clear D. In germline, CDR1 is KGHDR, CDR2 SFDVKD. The germline V and J ends were trimmed by 5 bases and 4 bases, with 11 bases remaining between them. The length of the CDR3 is 14 residues. The CDR3 DNA follows: TGTGCCACCAGTGGTGTGCCGAGTAATCAGCCCCAGCATTTT. Translating it yields CATSGVPSNQPQHF.

The chain employs TRBV5-4 and TRBJ2-5; a weak D match, TRBD2 (6 bases). Deletions cut 0 bases from V and 5 bases from J, with 8 bases between. The CDR3 consists of 13 residues. Looked up from germline, CDR1 is SGHNT and CDR2 is YYREEE (reference sequence). Here the CDR3 DNA reads TGTGCCAGCAGCTTGGGACTAGTGGAGACCCAGTACTTC. Encoded protein: CASSLGLVETQYF.

J is TRBJ1-1 and V is TRBV4-1; D gene unclear. Deletions cut 4 bases from V and 5 bases from J, with 17 bases between. Germline values: CDR1 MGHRA, CDR2 YSYEKL. CDR3 length: 15 amino acids. DNA for the CDR3: TGCGCCAGCAGCCCCGGTGGGAGGGTTCGGACTGAAGCTTTCTTT. Translated: CASSPGGRVRTEAFF.

The chain couples TRBV5-4 to TRBJ2-2, with D possibly TRBD1 on 5 matching bases. V lost 0 bases and J 4 bases, leaving 13 bases between the germline ends. CDR1 and CDR2 from the germline V gene are SGHNT and YYREEE (reference sequence). The CDR3 runs to 16 residues. CDR3 DNA: TGTGCCAGCAGCTTGGAGTCCAGGGCTGGCACCGGGGAGCTGTTTTTT. It translates to CASSLESRAGTGELFF.

The V call is TRBV30, the J call TRBJ1-1, with a tentative D call TRBD1 (6 bases). CDR3 length equals 15 residues. V was clipped by 1 base and J by 0 bases, with 12 bases between them. CDR1 and CDR2 (germline): GTSNPN, SVGIG (reference sequence). The CDR3 spells CAWSGGRGLNTEAFF. Written as DNA, the CDR3 is TGTGCCTGGAGTGGCGGCAGGGGCCTGAACACTGAAGCTTTCTTT.

This rearrangement joins TRBV18 to TRBJ2-5; D is ambiguous. Trimming left V 1 base short and J 5 bases short, with 8 bases between. The V gene's germline CDR1 is KGHSH and CDR2 LQKENI. This CDR3 has 13 amino acids. The CDR3 DNA reads as TGTGCCAGCTCACCACGGCTGGGGGAGACCCAGTACTTC. Protein: CASSPRLGETQYF.

The chain is built from TRBV6-5 and TRBJ2-7; 9 nucleotides line up with TRBD1. The CDR3 length is 13 residues. V shed 1 base and J 9 bases; nucleotides not matched to a gene: 4. Germline V gives CDR1 MNHEY, CDR2 SVGAGI. The CDR3 DNA reads TGTGCCAGCAGTTACTTGGACAGGGGCGGGCAGTACTTC. Translation gives CASSYLDRGGQYF.

This chain joins TRBV6-4 and TRBJ2-7, with D unresolved. From germline, CDR1 is MRHNA and CDR2 SNTAGT. The CDR3 covers 13 residues. V lost 2 bases to trimming and J lost 6 bases, with 11 bases between them. The CDR3 here is CASSDNEAGEQYF. The CDR3 nucleotides read TGTGCCAGCAGTGACAATGAGGCAGGCGAGCAGTACTTC.

The chain couples TRBV5-1 to TRBJ1-1, with 11 nucleotides matching TRBD1. The CDR3 has 15 amino acids. Trimming cost V 4 bases and J 1 base; bases outside gene matches: 3. Germline loops: CDR1 SGHRS, CDR2 YFSETQ. The CDR3 sequence: CASSTDRGRNTEAFF. CDR3 sequence (DNA): TGCGCCAGCAGCACGGACAGGGGGCGGAACACTGAAGCTTTCTTT.

The chain links TRBV29-1 to TRBJ2-3, with TRBD2 matching 8 bases. After removal of 3 bases from V and 1 base from J, the junction contained 3 bases not matched to a gene. The CDR3 consists of 14 residues. Germline lookup yields CDR1 SQVTM and CDR2 ANQGSEA. The CDR3 nucleotides read TGCAGCGTTGATGGTAGCGGGGGCACAGATACGCAGTATTTT. Its translation: CSVDGSGGTDTQYF.

The chain is built from TRBV7-3 and TRBJ2-5; D is unresolved. V dropped 1 base and J dropped 1 base, with 7 bases sitting between them. Per germline, CDR1 SGHTA and CDR2 FQGTGA. This CDR3 is 14 amino acids long. The CDR3 region has the DNA TGTGCCAGCAGCTTAAGCGGTCCCCAAGAGACCCAGTACTTC. Its translation: CASSLSGPQETQYF.

This chain joins TRBV19 and TRBJ1-2; D possibly corresponds to TRBD1 (5 bases). This CDR3 comprises 13 residues. Germline loops: CDR1 LNHDA, CDR2 SQIVND (reference sequence). V lost 7 bases and J lost 0, with 9 bases in between. CDR3 region: CASIGGTNYGYTF. The CDR3 DNA reads TGTGCCAGTATCGGGGGGACTAACTATGGCTACACCTTC.

The chain carries TRBV19 and TRBJ2-6, with 10 nucleotides matching TRBD1. V lost 3 bases, J lost 2 bases, and 10 bases stayed unmatched. Germline V gene data show CDR1 as LNHDA and CDR2 as SQIVND (reference sequence). The CDR3 has 19 residues. In nucleotides, the CDR3 is TGTGCCAGTAGTATGAGGCTCGGGACAGGGGCTACTGGGGCCAACGTCCTGACTTTC. This gives the protein CASSMRLGTGATGANVLTF. The entire variable domain, with the rest obtained from reference TRBV19 and TRBJ2-6, is as follows: DGGITQSPKYLFRKEGQNVTLSCEQNLNHDAMYWYRQDPGQGLRLIYYSQIVNDFQKGDIAEGYSVSREKKESFPLTVTSAQKNPTAFYLCASSMRLGTGATGANVLTFGAGSRLTVL.

This clone has only one observation. For the CDR3, the DNA is TGTGCCAGCGCCAAGGACAGGGTGGAAAAACTGTTTTTT. Encoded protein: CASAKDRVEKLFF. The rearrangement uses TRBV27 and TRBJ1-4, with TRBD1 identical over 8 bases. The CDR3 spans 13 residues. Germline V CDR1 and CDR2: MNHEY, SMNVEV (reference sequence). V dropped 8 bases and J dropped 8; count of bases not matched to a gene: 7.

The chain has TRBV6-5 and TRBJ2-7; D might be TRBD2 (6 bases). Germline CDR1 reads MNHEY; CDR2 reads SVGAGI. Trimming cost V 0 bases and J 3 bases, with 12 bases left between them. This CDR3 is built from 15 residues. CDR3 nucleotide sequence: TGTGCCAGCAGTTACTCTATAGAAGCGGGCTACGAGCAGTACTTC. This gives the protein CASSYSIEAGYEQYF.

The V and J genes are TRBV9 and TRBJ2-3, with D uncertain. V was trimmed by 6 bases and J by 2 bases, leaving 19 bases between them. CDR1 and CDR2 (germline): SGDLS, YYNGEE. This CDR3 is built from 16 residues. CDR3: CASTQRGTVDTDTQYF. For the CDR3, the DNA is TGTGCCAGCACCCAACGCGGCACCGTAGACACAGATACGCAGTATTTT.

This sequence joins TRBV6-4 and TRBJ2-1; 7 bases agree with TRBD1. V dropped 9 bases and J dropped 5; count of bases not matched to a gene: 10. Germline CDR1 is MRHNA and CDR2 is SNTAGT. The CDR3 extends over 14 amino acids. Here the CDR3 reads CARGRDRGHNEQFF. The CDR3 DNA reads TGTGCCAGGGGCCGGGACAGAGGACACAATGAGCAGTTCTTC.

The rearrangement uses TRBV29-1 and TRBJ2-5; 9 bases are a match to TRBD2. The V and J ends lost 6 bases and 1 base, in that order; junction bases with no gene match: 9. Germline values: CDR1 SQVTM, CDR2 ANQGSEA. The CDR3 contains 15 residues. The CDR3 bases are TGCAGCGTCCGAGGGGCGGGGGGGAGCCAAGAGACCCAGTACTTC. Translated, it gives CSVRGAGGSQETQYF. Complete variable domain (other parts from reference TRBV29-1 and TRBJ2-5): SAVISQKPSRDICQRGTSLTIQCQVDSQVTMMFWYRQQPGQSLTLIATANQGSEATYESGFVIDKFPISRPNLTFSTLTVSNMSPEDSSIYLCSVRGAGGSQETQYFGPGTRLLVL.

The chain recombines TRBV2 with TRBJ1-1; 7 nucleotides line up with TRBD1. Germline CDR1 reads SNHLY; CDR2 reads FYNNEI. There are 14 residues in the CDR3. The J segment lost 1 base and the V segment lost 6 bases, leaving 5 bases of the junction unmatched. CDR3 in DNA: TGTGCCAGCAGGGACCGACAGGGGAACACTGAAGCTTTCTTT. Protein sequence: CASRDRQGNTEAFF.

The V and J genes are TRBV7-8 and TRBJ1-5; 9 bases are shared with TRBD1. With V trimmed by 1 base and J by 6 bases, 4 bases remained unmatched. Germline values: CDR1 SGHVS, CDR2 FQNEAQ. This CDR3 is built from 15 residues. In DNA form, the CDR3 reads TGTGCCAGCAGCTTAGGGACAGGGGTCGTTCAGCCCCAGCATTTT. This codes for CASSLGTGVVQPQHF.

V gene TRBV7-9 combines with J gene TRBJ2-2; TRBD2 agrees at 10 bases. From germline, CDR1 is SEHNR and CDR2 FQNEAQ (reference sequence). CDR3 length equals 15 residues. After removal of 7 bases from V and 4 bases from J, the junction contained 6 bases not matched to a gene. CDR3: CASIAGTSVTGELFF. The CDR3 DNA reads TGTGCCAGCATCGCCGGGACTAGCGTCACCGGGGAGCTGTTTTTT.